This T cell receptor beta chain is from a study of control samples from healthy donors and cancer patients. In its sample, this clone was seen a few times. Assay used: immunoSEQ multiplex PCR; TCRdb lists only in-frame clones, some missing. The sample has 400,000 to 500,000 clones; over 75% are singletons. In germline, CDR1 is SNHLY, CDR2 FYNNEI. Trimming took 4 bases from V and 2 from J, leaving 14 bases between them. The CDR3 totals 15 residues. Source material: PBMCs. This TCR came from a man between 40 and 49 years old with head and neck cancer. The chain is built from TRBV2 and TRBJ1-2; a possible D gene is TRBD1 (6 bases). CDR3 coding DNA: TGTGCCAGCAGTGGCCCCGGGACACCGAACTATGGCTACACCTTC. Encoded protein: CASSGPGTPNYGYTF.